In its sample, the clone carrying this T cell receptor (beta chain) is medium-sized. Its target is unknown. The CDR3 runs 15 residues. Germline CDR1 reads SGHTA; CDR2 reads FQGNSA. Trimming shortened V by 4 bases and J by 2 bases, and 14 bases separated the two germline ends. This sample was taken from a study of neurological immune-mediated disorders. Findings and limits, study-wide: Phylogenetic grouping assigned the repertoires of 18 of 34 multiple sclerosis patients to a single cluster of related CDR3 sequences. This cluster may be a repertoire-level signature.

Using its own MiXCR run on the 5' RACE reads, TCRdb lists one record per CDR3 protein. The table lists tens of thousands of distinct CDR3 sequences, 2% to 2.5% of them singletons. The sample taken for sequencing was PBMCs. The V and J genes are TRBV7-2 and TRBJ1-2; D gene ambiguous. The source is a man in his fifties or sixties with multiple sclerosis. Written as DNA, the CDR3 is TGTGCCAGCAGCTGGCGAGGTGACGGCAACTATGGCTACACCTTC. Amino acids: CASSWRGDGNYGYTF.